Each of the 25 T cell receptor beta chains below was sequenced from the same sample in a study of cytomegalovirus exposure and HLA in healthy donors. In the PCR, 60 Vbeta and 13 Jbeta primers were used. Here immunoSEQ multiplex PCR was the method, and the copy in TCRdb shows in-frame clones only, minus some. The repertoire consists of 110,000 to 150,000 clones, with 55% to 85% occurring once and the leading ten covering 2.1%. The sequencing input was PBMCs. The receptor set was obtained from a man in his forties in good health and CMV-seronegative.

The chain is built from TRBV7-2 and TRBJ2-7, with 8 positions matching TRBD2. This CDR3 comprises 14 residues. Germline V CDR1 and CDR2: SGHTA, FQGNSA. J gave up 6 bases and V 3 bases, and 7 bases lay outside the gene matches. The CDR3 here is CASSFLAGQGEQYF. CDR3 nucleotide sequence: TGTGCCAGCAGCTTCTTAGCGGGGCAGGGCGAGCAGTACTTC. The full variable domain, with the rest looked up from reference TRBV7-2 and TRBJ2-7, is GAGVSQSPSNKVTEKGKDVELRCDPISGHTALYWYRQSLGQGLEFLIYFQGNSAPDKSGLPSDRFSAERTGGSVSTLTIQRTQQEDSAVYLCASSFLAGQGEQYFGPGTRLTVT.

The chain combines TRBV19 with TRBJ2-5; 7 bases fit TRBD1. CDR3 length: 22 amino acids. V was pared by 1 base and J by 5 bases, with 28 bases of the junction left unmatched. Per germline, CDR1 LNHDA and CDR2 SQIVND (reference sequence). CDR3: CASSIVFLGTASGTWAPETQYF. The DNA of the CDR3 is TGTGCCAGTAGTATAGTATTTTTAGGGACAGCCTCCGGGACCTGGGCCCCCGAGACCCAGTACTTC. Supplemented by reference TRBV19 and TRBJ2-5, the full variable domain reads DGGITQSPKYLFRKEGQNVTLSCEQNLNHDAMYWYRQDPGQGLRLIYYSQIVNDFQKGDIAEGYSVSREKKESFPLTVTSAQKNPTAFYLCASSIVFLGTASGTWAPETQYFGPGTRLLVL.

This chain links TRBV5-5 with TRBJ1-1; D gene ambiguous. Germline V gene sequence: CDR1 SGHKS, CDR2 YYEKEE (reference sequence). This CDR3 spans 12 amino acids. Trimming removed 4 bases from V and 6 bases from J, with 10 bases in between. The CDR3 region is CASSRREPEAFF. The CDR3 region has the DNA TGTGCCAGCAGCCGGAGGGAGCCTGAAGCTTTCTTT.

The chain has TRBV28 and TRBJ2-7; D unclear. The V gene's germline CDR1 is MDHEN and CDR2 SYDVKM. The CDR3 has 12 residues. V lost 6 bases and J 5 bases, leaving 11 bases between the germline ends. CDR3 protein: CASSRTVNEQYF. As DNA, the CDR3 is TGTGCCAGCAGCCGTACAGTCAACGAGCAGTACTTC.

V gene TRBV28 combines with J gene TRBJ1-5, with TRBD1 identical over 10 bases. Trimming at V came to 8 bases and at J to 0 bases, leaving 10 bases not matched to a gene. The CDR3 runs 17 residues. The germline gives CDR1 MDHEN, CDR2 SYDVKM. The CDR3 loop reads CASRDRGFKNSNQPQHF. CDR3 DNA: TGTGCCAGCCGGGACAGGGGATTTAAAAATAGCAATCAGCCCCAGCATTTT.

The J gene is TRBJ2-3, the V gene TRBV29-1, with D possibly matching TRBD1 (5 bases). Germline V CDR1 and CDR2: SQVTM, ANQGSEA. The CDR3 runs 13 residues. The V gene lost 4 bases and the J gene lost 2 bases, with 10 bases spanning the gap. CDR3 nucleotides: TGCAGCGTTGCCCGACAGCTCACAGATACGCAGTATTTT. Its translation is CSVARQLTDTQYF.

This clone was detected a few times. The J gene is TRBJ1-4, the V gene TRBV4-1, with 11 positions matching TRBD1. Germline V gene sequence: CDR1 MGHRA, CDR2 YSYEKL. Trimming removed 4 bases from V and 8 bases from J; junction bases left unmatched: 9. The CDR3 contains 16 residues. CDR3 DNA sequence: TGCGCCAGCAGCCTATACTCGGGACAGGGGGGGGAAAAACTGTTTTTT. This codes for CASSLYSGQGGEKLFF.

The CDR3 here is CATGQEASGANVLTF. The CDR3 region has the DNA TGTGCCACGGGACAGGAGGCGTCTGGGGCCAACGTCCTGACTTTC. V is TRBV19 and J is TRBJ2-6; 8 positions agree with TRBD1. Looked up from germline, CDR1 is LNHDA and CDR2 is SQIVND (reference sequence). With 10 bases clipped from V and 1 base from J, the junction kept 6 bases outside the gene matches. The CDR3 is 15 residues long.

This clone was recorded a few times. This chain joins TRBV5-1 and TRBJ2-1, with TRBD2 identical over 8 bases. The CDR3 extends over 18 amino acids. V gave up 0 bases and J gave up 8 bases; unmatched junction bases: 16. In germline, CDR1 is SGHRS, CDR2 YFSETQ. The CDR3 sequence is CASSLVSWRAGGKHEQFF. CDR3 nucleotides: TGCGCCAGCAGCTTGGTTTCTTGGCGTGCGGGAGGTAAACATGAGCAGTTCTTC. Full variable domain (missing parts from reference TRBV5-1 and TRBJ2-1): KAGVTQTPRYLIKTRGQQVTLSCSPISGHRSVSWYQQTPGQGLQFLFEYFSETQRNKGNFPGRFSGRQFSNSRSEMNVSTLELGDSALYLCASSLVSWRAGGKHEQFFGPGTRLTVL.

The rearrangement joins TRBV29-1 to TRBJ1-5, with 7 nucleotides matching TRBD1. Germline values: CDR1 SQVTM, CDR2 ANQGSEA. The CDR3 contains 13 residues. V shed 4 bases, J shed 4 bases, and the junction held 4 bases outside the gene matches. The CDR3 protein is CSVAPGGNQPQHF. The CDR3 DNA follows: TGCAGCGTTGCACCAGGGGGAAATCAGCCCCAGCATTTT.

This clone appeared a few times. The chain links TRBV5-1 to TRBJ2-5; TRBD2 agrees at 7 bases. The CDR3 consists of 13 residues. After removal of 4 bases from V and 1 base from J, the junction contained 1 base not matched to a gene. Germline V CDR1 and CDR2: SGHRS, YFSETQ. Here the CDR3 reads CASSGTIQETQYF. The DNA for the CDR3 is TGCGCCAGCAGCGGGACTATCCAAGAGACCCAGTACTTC.

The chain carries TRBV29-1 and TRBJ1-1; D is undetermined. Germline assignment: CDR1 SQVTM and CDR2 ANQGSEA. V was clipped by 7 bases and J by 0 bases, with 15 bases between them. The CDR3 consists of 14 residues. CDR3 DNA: TGCAGCGCTCGCTTCGGGGTGATGAACACTGAAGCTTTCTTT. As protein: CSARFGVMNTEAFF.

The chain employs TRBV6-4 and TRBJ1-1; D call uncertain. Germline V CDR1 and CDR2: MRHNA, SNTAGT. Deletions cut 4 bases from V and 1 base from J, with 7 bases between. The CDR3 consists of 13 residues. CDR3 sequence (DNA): TGTGCCAGCAGTGCGAGAGAGAACACTGAAGCTTTCTTT. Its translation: CASSARENTEAFF.

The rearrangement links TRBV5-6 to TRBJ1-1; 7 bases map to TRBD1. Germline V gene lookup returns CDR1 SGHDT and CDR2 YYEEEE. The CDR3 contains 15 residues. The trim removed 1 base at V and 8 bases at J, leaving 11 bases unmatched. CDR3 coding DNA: TGTGCCAGCAGCTTGTTCGCAGGGGGTCCGCGCGAAGCTTTCTTT. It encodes CASSLFAGGPREAFF.

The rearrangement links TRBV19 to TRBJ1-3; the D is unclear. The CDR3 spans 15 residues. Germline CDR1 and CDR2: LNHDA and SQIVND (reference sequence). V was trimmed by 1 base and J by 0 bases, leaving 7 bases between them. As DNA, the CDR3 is TGTGCCAGTAGTATAGGCGAAAACTCTGGAAACACCATATATTTT. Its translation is CASSIGENSGNTIYF.

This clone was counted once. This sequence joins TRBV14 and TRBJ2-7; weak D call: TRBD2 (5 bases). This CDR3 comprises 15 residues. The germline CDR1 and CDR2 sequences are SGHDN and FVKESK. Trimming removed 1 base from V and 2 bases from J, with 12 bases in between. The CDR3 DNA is TGTGCCAGCAGCCAAGTGGTCCGGGATGCCTACGAGCAGTACTTC. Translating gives CASSQVVRDAYEQYF.

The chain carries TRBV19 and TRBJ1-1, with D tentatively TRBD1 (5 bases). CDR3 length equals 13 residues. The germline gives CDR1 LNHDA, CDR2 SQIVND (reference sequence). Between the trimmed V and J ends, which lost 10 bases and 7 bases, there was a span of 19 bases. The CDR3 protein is CATTPDRVSEAFF. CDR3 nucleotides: TGTGCCACTACTCCCGACAGAGTGAGTGAAGCTTTCTTT.

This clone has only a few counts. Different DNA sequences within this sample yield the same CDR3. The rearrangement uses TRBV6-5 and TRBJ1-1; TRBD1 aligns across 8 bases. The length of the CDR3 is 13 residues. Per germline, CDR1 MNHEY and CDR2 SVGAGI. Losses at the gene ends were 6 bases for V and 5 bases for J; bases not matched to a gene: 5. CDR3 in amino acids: CASSYRGSTEAFF. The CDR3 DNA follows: TGTGCCAGCAGCTACAGGGGGAGTACTGAAGCTTTCTTT.

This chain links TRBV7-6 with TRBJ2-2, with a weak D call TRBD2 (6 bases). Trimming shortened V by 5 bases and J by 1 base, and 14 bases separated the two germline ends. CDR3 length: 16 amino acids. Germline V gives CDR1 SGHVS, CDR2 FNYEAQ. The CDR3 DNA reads TGTGCCAGCAGCCTGAATCTAGCGTTGAACACCGGGGAGCTGTTTTTT. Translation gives CASSLNLALNTGELFF.

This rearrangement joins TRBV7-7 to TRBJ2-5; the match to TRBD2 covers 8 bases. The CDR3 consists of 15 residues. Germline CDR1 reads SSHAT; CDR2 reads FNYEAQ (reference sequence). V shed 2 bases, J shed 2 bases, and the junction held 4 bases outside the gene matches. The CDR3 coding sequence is TGTGCCAGCAGCTTATCGGCGGGGGGACAAGAGACCCAGTACTTC. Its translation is CASSLSAGGQETQYF.

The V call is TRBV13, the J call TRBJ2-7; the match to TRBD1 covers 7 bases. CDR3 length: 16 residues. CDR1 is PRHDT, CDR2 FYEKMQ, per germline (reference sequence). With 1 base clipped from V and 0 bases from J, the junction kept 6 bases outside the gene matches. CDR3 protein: CASSLDRGRSSYEQYF. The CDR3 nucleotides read TGTGCCAGCAGCTTAGACAGGGGACGTAGCTCCTACGAGCAGTACTTC. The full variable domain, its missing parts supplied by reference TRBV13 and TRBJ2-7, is AAGVIQSPRHLIKEKRETATLKCYPIPRHDTVYWYQQGPGQDPQFLISFYEKMQSDKGSIPDRFSAQQFSDYHSELNMSSLELGDSALYFCASSLDRGRSSYEQYFGPGTRLTVT.

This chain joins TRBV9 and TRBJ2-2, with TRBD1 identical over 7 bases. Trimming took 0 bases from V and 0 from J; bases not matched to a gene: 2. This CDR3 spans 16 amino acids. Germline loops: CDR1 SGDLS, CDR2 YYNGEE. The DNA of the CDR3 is TGTGCCAGCAGCGTAGAGGGGGCTCCGAACACCGGGGAGCTGTTTTTT. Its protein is CASSVEGAPNTGELFF.

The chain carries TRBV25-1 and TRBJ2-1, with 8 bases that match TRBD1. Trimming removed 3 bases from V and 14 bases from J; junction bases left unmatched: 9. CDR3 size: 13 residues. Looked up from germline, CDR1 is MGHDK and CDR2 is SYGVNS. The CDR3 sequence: CASSDLRTGREFF. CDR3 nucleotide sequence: TGTGCCAGCAGTGACCTCCGGACAGGGAGAGAGTTCTTC.

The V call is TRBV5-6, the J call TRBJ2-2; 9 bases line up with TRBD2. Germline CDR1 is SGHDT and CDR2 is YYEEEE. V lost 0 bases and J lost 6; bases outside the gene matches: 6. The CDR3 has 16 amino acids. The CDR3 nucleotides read TGTGCCAGCAGCTTGGTGGGGACTAGCTACGCCGGGGAGCTGTTTTTT. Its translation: CASSLVGTSYAGELFF.

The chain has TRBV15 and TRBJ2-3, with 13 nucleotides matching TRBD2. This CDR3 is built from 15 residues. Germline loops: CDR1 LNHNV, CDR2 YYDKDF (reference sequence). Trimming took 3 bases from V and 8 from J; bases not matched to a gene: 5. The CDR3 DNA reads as TGTGCCACCAGCAGGGCTGGGACTAGCGGGGCTACGCAGTATTTT. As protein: CATSRAGTSGATQYF.